This T cell receptor beta chain derives from a study of human CD8 memory T cell subsets. UMI-labeled 5' RACE was used to make TCR beta libraries. TCRdb passed the 5' RACE reads through MiXCR, listing each CDR3 protein once. The sample shows 7,300 or so distinct CDR3 sequences, under 5% of them seen only once. The CDR3 sequence is 17 residues long. Trimming cost V 5 bases and J 1 base; bases outside gene matches: 13. Germline V gives CDR1 MRHNA, CDR2 SNTAGT. This clonotype was observed at least ten times. Its antigen is unknown. Study results and limitations: Minimally overlapping with each other were the repertoires of precursor exhausted and stem-like memory T cells.

The sequence was collected from a human donor in good health. Sequenced input: CD8+ T cells from PBMCs. This chain joins TRBV6-4 and TRBJ2-7; 8 nucleotides line up with TRBD2. CDR3 DNA sequence: TGTGCCAGCAGTAACCCCGGAGCCAGCGGGAGTTCCTACGAGCAGTACTTC. Protein product: CASSNPGASGSSYEQYF.